The rows below give T cell receptor beta chains drawn from one sample of a study of control samples from healthy donors and cancer patients. The method was immunoSEQ multiplex PCR; TCRdb's version includes in-frame clones alone and lacks a portion of them. The table has some 100,000 clones, roughly 87% seen once. The sample taken for sequencing was blood. All receptors come from a woman aged 45-59 years in good health. Both conserved end residues are part of each CDR3. D genes are given only for firm matches. The size of a clone is reported for some rows only, either as once, few or many, or as a class for expanded clones.

>TRBV6-6|.|TRBJ2-3|.
TGTGCCAGCAGTTACGGCGTAATCTACACAGATACGCAGTATTTT
CASSYGVIYTDTQYF
>TRBV11-3|few|TRBJ2-2|.
TGTGCCAGCAGCTTAAGGGACCCCGGGGAGCTGTTTTTT
CASSLRDPGELFF
>TRBV12-3/TRBV12-4|.|TRBJ1-5|.
TGTGCCAGCAGTTTGACCGACGGAATGCCCCAGCATTTT
CASSLTDGMPQHF
>TRBV6-2/TRBV6-3|.|TRBJ1-5|.
TGTGCCAGCAGTTACTCGAATGTTTATAGCAATCAGCCCCAGCATTTT
CASSYSNVYSNQPQHF
>TRBV7-9|.|TRBJ1-5|.
TGTGCCAGCAGCTGGATCGACGGGAATCAGCCCCAGCATTTT
CASSWIDGNQPQHF
>TRBV7-9|.|TRBJ1-2|TRBD1
TGTGCCAGCAGCCGGGACAGGGGAAGCTACACCTTC
CASSRDRGSYTF
>TRBV4-3|.|TRBJ1-1|.
TGCGCCAGCAGCCTTACAGGGAACACTGAAGCTTTCTTT
CASSLTGNTEAFF
>TRBV3-1/TRBV3-2|.|TRBJ1-1|.
TGTGCCAGCAGCCAAGCCTCTGCGTTGAACACTGAAGCTTTCTTT
CASSQASALNTEAFF
>TRBV19|.|TRBJ2-4|.
TGTGCCAGTAGTAGGGGAAGTCTAGCCAAAAACATTCAGTACTTC
CASSRGSLAKNIQYF
>TRBV29-1|.|TRBJ2-5|.
TGCAGCGTTGGGGATTTTTGGGAGACCCAGTACTTC
CSVGDFWETQYF
>TRBV6-4|.|TRBJ2-2|.
TGTGCCAGCAGTGCTCAGAGGAACACCGGGGAGCTGTTTTTT
CASSAQRNTGELFF
>TRBV19|.|TRBJ2-4|.
TGTGCCAGTAGCGAAATTCTTTTAGCCAAAAACATTCAGTACTTC
CASSEILLAKNIQYF
>TRBV3-1/TRBV3-2|.|TRBJ2-2|TRBD1
TGTGCCAGCAGCCTCCCGGGACAGCACGGGGAGCTGTTTTTT
CASSLPGQHGELFF
>TRBV11-3|.|TRBJ2-1|TRBD2
TGTGCCAGCAGCTTAGACAGCGGGAGTCGGTCCTACAATGAGCAGTTCTTC
CASSLDSGSRSYNEQFF
>TRBV7-3|.|TRBJ2-5|.
TGTGCCAGCAGCGCCAAGGTTCTGAAGGGGCGAAGGGGAGAGACCCAGTACTTC
CASSAKVLKGRRGETQYF
>TRBV10-1|.|TRBJ2-7|.
TGCGCCAGCGCAGACGGCTCCTACGAGCAGTACTTC
CASADGSYEQYF
>TRBV9|.|TRBJ2-2|TRBD1
TGTGCCAGCAGCGTAGGGACAGGGGGTCCCGGGGAGCTGTTTTTT
CASSVGTGGPGELFF